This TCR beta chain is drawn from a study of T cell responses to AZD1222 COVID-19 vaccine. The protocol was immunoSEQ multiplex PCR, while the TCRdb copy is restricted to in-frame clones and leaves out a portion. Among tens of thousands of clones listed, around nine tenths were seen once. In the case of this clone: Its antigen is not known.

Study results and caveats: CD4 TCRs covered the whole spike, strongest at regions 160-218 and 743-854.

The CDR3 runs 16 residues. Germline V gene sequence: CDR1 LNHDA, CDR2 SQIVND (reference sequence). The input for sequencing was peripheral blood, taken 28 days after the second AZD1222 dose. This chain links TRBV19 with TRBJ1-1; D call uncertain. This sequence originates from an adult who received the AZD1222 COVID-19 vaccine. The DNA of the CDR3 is TGTGCGAGCTCCCGCCGACGGCAGATCATGAACACTGAAGCTTTCTTT. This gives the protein CASSRRRQIMNTEAFF.